This is a list of T cell receptor beta chains from one sample in a study of low-dose radiotherapy and immunotherapy resistance in tumors. TCRdb redid the calling of the reads with MiXCR, one entry per CDR3 protein. The table includes some 45,000 distinct CDR3 sequences, 10% to 15% detected once. This specimen consisted of PBMCs, obtained before treatment. The receptors stem from a female donor with ovarian cancer. CDR3s include the opening cysteine and the closing phenylalanine or tryptophan. The order of the fields is CDR3 length, V gene, clone size, J gene, D gene, CDR3 DNA, CDR3 protein. A D gene is named only where the DNA matches it firmly. The size field reads once, few or many counts, or a class when the clone is expanded.

16,TRBV30,many,TRBJ2-1,NA,TGTGCCTGGAGTGTTAGCAGGGGGGGAACCTACAATGAGCAGTTCTTC,CAWSVSRGGTYNEQFF
16,TRBV24-1,many,TRBJ2-3,TRBD2,TGTGCCACCAGTGAGCTAGCGGGGCCCAGAAGAGATACGCAGTATTTT,CATSELAGPRRDTQYF
11,TRBV20-1,many,TRBJ2-7,TRBD1,TGCAGTGCAGGACAGGCCTACGAGCAGTACTTC,CSAGQAYEQYF
19,TRBV6-5,few,TRBJ2-4,TRBD1,TGTGCCAGCAGTTACTACCCACCCGGACAGGGGAGAGCCAAAAACATTCAGTACTTC,CASSYYPPGQGRAKNIQYF
16,TRBV5-1,many,TRBJ2-1,TRBD1,TGCGCCAGCAGCCGGATCGACAGGGGGAGTAACAATGAGCAGTTCTTC,CASSRIDRGSNNEQFF
14,TRBV7-2,many,TRBJ2-7,TRBD2,TGTGCCAGCAGCCCGGGACTAGCGTCTTACGAGCAGTACTTC,CASSPGLASYEQYF
16,TRBV18,many,TRBJ2-7,NA,TGTGCCAGCTCACCAGCGGCGGTCCTCAGCTTCTACGAGCAGTACTTC,CASSPAAVLSFYEQYF
20,TRBV7-9,many,TRBJ2-6,TRBD1,TGTGCCAGCGAGCCCGGGATCGGGACAGGTTGGGTCTCCGGGGCCAACGTCCTGACTTTC,CASEPGIGTGWVSGANVLTF
15,TRBV19,many,TRBJ2-1,TRBD2,TGTGCCACACGGGAGCGGGGGGCCTCCTACAATGAGCAGTTCTTC,CATRERGASYNEQFF
16,TRBV20-1,many,TRBJ2-7,NA,TGCAGTGCTAGAGATTGGTTTGGGGGCGGTAGTTTCGAGCAGTACTTC,CSARDWFGGGSFEQYF
13,TRBV6-2/TRBV6-3,medium-sized,TRBJ1-1,NA,TGTGCCAGCACCCTCATCCGCGGCACTGAAGCTTTCTTT,CASTLIRGTEAFF
15,TRBV13,medium-sized,TRBJ1-3,TRBD1,TGTGCCAGCAGCCCAGAGGACAGGGCCGGAAACACCATATATTTT,CASSPEDRAGNTIYF
14,TRBV2,many,TRBJ1-2,TRBD1,TGTGCCAGCATAGTTGGGACAGGAAACTATGGCTACACCTTC,CASIVGTGNYGYTF
16,TRBV12-3/TRBV12-4,many,TRBJ1-4,TRBD1,TGTGCCAGCAGTCGACAGACCGGGACAGGGAATGAAAAACTGTTTTTT,CASSRQTGTGNEKLFF
14,TRBV29-1,many,TRBJ2-3,TRBD2,TGCAGCGCGGGGACTAGCGGCCCCACAGATACGCAGTATTTT,CSAGTSGPTDTQYF
12,TRBV24-1,many,TRBJ2-1,NA,TGTGCCACCAGTGACGACAACAATGAGCAGTTCTTC,CATSDDNNEQFF
14,TRBV2,many,TRBJ1-5,TRBD1,TGTGCCAGCAGGGAAGACAGGGGGAATCAGCCCCAGCATTTT,CASREDRGNQPQHF
15,TRBV5-4,many,TRBJ1-3,NA,TGTGCCAGCAGCTTGAGGGGGACCTCTGGAAACACCATATATTTT,CASSLRGTSGNTIYF
15,TRBV5-4,many,TRBJ1-3,TRBD1,TGTGCCAGCAGCTTGCGTACAGGGGTTGGAAACACCATATATTTT,CASSLRTGVGNTIYF
13,TRBV3-1,many,TRBJ1-1,NA,TGTGCCAGCAGCCAAGATTATGCGTCTCGGGCTTTCTTT,CASSQDYASRAFF
17,TRBV3-1,many,TRBJ2-4,TRBD1,TGTGCCAGCAGCCATACTACAGGGGAGAGGGCCAAAAACATTCAGTACTTC,CASSHTTGERAKNIQYF
16,TRBV20-1,many,TRBJ2-2,TRBD2,TGCAGTGCTAAGACTGCTAGCGGGGATAACACCGGGGAGCTGTTTTTT,CSAKTASGDNTGELFF